A selection of T cell receptor beta chains follows, all from one sample in a study of shared clonotypes between healthy human individuals. This table comes from immunoSEQ multiplex PCR, and its TCRdb copy is limited to in-frame clones, with some not included. The sample lists more than 2,000,000 clones, 80% to 95% seen once, with about 0.39% in the top ten. The sequencing input was naive CD4+ T cells from PBMCs. All receptors come from a man aged 18-30 years in good health. Some clones in this sample may be carry-over from other donors' samples. Each CDR3 is given with its conserved first and last residue. The D gene is left open where the match is weak.

TRBD2,TRBJ2-3,TRBV7-2,TGTGCCAGCACCCAGAGGACTAGCGACACAGATACGCAGTATTTT,CASTQRTSDTDTQYF
NA,TRBJ2-3,TRBV28,TGTGCCAGCAGAATTAGTACGAGCACAGATACGCAGTATTTT,CASRISTSTDTQYF
TRBD2,TRBJ2-7,TRBV7-9,TGTGCCAGCACCCTGGGGGGACTAGCGGGAGCCGAGCAGTACTTC,CASTLGGLAGAEQYF
TRBD1,TRBJ2-1,TRBV28,TGTGCCAGCACTCTTGGGGACAGGTACAATGAGCAGTTCTTC,CASTLGDRYNEQFF
TRBD1,TRBJ2-5,TRBV4-1,TGCGCCAGCAGCCAAGATGCGGCGCTGACAGGGGGGTACCAAGAGACCCAGTACTTC,CASSQDAALTGGYQETQYF
TRBD1,TRBJ2-5,TRBV11-2,TGTGCCAGCTCCCTCCGGGACAGATTTCTCACTGCGCAAGAGACCCAGTACTTC,CASSLRDRFLTAQETQYF
NA,TRBJ1-2,TRBV28,TGTGCCAGCAGTTTCAGGGATACCTATGGCTACACCTTC,CASSFRDTYGYTF
NA,TRBJ2-7,TRBV2,TGTGCCAGTGCTAGCGCGAACTACGAGCAGTACTTC,CASASANYEQYF
NA,TRBJ2-7,TRBV5-1,TGCGCCAGCAGCTCAACTCACAGATCCTACGAGCAGTACTTC,CASSSTHRSYEQYF
NA,TRBJ1-2,TRBV28,TGTGCCAGCAGTTTAGCAGCTAACTATGGCTACACCTTC,CASSLAANYGYTF
TRBD1,TRBJ2-7,TRBV28,TGTGCCAGCAGTGGAGGGGACAGGGTAACCTACGAGCAGTACTTC,CASSGGDRVTYEQYF